This TCR beta chain came from a study of OX40 agonist ivuxolimab in advanced cancers. For the study at large: An agonistic anti-OX40 (CD134) antibody, ivuxolimab, was used to treat the patients. Enrolled patients in dose escalation had cancers that were hepatocellular carcinoma, melanoma, renal cell or head and neck cancer.

CDR1 and CDR2 from the germline V gene are LNHDA and SQIVND (reference sequence). V lost 6 bases and J lost 4, with 18 bases in between. The CDR3 runs to 15 residues. Samples were taken at baseline and on day 1 of cycles 4 and 7. Worth noting for this clone: Its antigen remains unidentified.

Sequencing used immunoSEQ multiplex PCR; TCRdb keeps in-frame clones, though not all of them. Here the sample spans 23,000 or so clones, 88% being singletons. Findings and caveats of the study: CD4+ and CD8+ blood T cells expanded clonally by week 6 at 0.1 to 3.0 mg/kg.

The receptor was derived from an adult with an advanced solid tumor such as melanoma, head and neck, liver or kidney cancer. This chain links TRBV19 with TRBJ1-2, with D possibly being TRBD1 (6 bases). The source was CD4+ or CD8+ T cells sorted from blood, collected in a trial of the OX40 agonist ivuxolimab. In DNA form, the CDR3 reads TGTGCCAGTAGGCCGGGAGGGGGAGGACCCTATGGCTACACCTTC. This codes for CASRPGGGGPYGYTF. Full variable domain (remainder filled in from reference TRBV19 and TRBJ1-2): DGGITQSPKYLFRKEGQNVTLSCEQNLNHDAMYWYRQDPGQGLRLIYYSQIVNDFQKGDIAEGYSVSREKKESFPLTVTSAQKNPTAFYLCASRPGGGGPYGYTFGSGTRLTVV.